These 9 T cell receptor beta chains came from one sample sequenced in a study of blood T cell repertoires in COVID-19. Using immunoSEQ multiplex PCR, the repertoire was profiled, and TCRdb retains in-frame clones only, with some absent. The sample has approximately 220,000 clones; approximately 87% are singletons. The sample taken for sequencing was peripheral blood. The receptors were sampled from a man aged 55-75 years who had recovered from COVID-19.

This sequence joins TRBV10-2 and TRBJ2-2; D is perhaps TRBD2 (6 bases). Trimming cost V 7 bases and J 1 base, with 10 bases left between them. The CDR3 length is 14 residues. Per germline, CDR1 WSHSY and CDR2 SAAADI. CDR3 amino acids: CASTDYLNTGELFF. The CDR3 nucleotides read TGCGCCAGCACGGACTACCTGAACACCGGGGAGCTGTTTTTT.

This chain connects TRBV9 to TRBJ2-1; maybe TRBD1 (6 bases). This CDR3 region has 15 residues. The V gene's germline CDR1 is SGDLS and CDR2 YYNGEE. Trimming removed 3 bases from V and 0 bases from J, with 10 bases in between. The CDR3 bases are TGTGCCAGCAGCGAAACAGGGAGCTCCTACAATGAGCAGTTCTTC. It codes for CASSETGSSYNEQFF.

The chain uses TRBV9 and TRBJ1-1, with D uncertain. The CDR3 spans 16 residues. Trimming took 0 bases from V and 2 from J, leaving 14 bases between them. Per the germline V gene, CDR1 is SGDLS and CDR2 is YYNGEE. CDR3 protein: CASSVDPRGLNTEAFF. The CDR3 region has the DNA TGTGCCAGCAGCGTAGACCCCCGGGGTCTAAACACTGAAGCTTTCTTT.

The gene calls are TRBV5-1 and TRBJ2-7; TRBD2 aligns across 8 bases. Trimming took 7 bases from V and 3 from J; bases not matched to a gene: 15. Germline V gene data show CDR1 as SGHRS and CDR2 as YFSETQ. This CDR3 region has 16 residues. The CDR3 coding sequence is TGCGCCAGCTCATTGGGCGCGGGGGGCACGAACTACGAGCAGTACTTC. Residues: CASSLGAGGTNYEQYF.

V gene TRBV19 combines with J gene TRBJ2-2; 7 nucleotides line up with TRBD1. The CDR3 spans 14 residues. CDR1 is LNHDA, CDR2 SQIVND, per germline (reference sequence). Unmatched junction bases numbered 7, after V lost 3 bases and J lost 9 bases. CDR3 in amino acids: CASSIVVGGRELFF. CDR3 sequence (DNA): TGTGCCAGTAGTATCGTGGTAGGGGGCCGGGAGCTGTTTTTT.

The rearrangement uses TRBV30 and TRBJ2-3, with D uncertain. The CDR3 covers 14 residues. Between the trimmed V and J ends, which lost 0 bases and 0 bases, there was a span of 7 bases. The germline V gene encodes CDR1 GTSNPN and CDR2 SVGIG (reference sequence). CDR3 residues: CAWSVSLSTDTQYF. The CDR3 nucleotides are TGTGCCTGGAGTGTAAGCCTAAGCACAGATACGCAGTATTTT.

Here the CDR3 DNA reads TGTGCCAGCAGCTTAGGGGCAGGGCGCAATCAGCCCCAGCATTTT. Translating gives CASSLGAGRNQPQHF. The V gene is TRBV7-2, the J gene TRBJ1-5; TRBD1 might be the D (5 bases). The length of the CDR3 is 15 residues. Trimming took 1 base from V and 2 from J, leaving 9 bases between them. Germline CDR1 is SGHTA and CDR2 is FQGNSA.

This sequence joins TRBV3-1 (or the pseudogene TRBV3-2) and TRBJ1-5, with 7 bases fitting TRBD1. J gave up 7 bases and V 0 bases, and 18 bases lay outside the gene matches. CDR1 and CDR2 from the germline V gene are LGHDT and YNNKEL (reference sequence). This CDR3 is 19 amino acids long. The CDR3, as DNA: TGTGCCAGCAGCCAAGATAGTGGGACAGACGGCAGGGGACACCAGCCCCAGCATTTT. The encoded protein is CASSQDSGTDGRGHQPQHF.

The chain has TRBV7-2 and TRBJ2-1, with D hard to call. This CDR3 has 11 residues. Germline values: CDR1 SGHTA, CDR2 FQGNSA. V lost 4 bases, J lost 7 bases, and 5 bases lay in between. The CDR3 nucleotides read TGTGCCAGCAGCTCCCTTAATGAGCAGTTCTTC. Translated: CASSSLNEQFF. Full variable domain (missing parts from reference TRBV7-2 and TRBJ2-1): GAGVSQSPSNKVTEKGKDVELRCDPISGHTALYWYRQSLGQGLEFLIYFQGNSAPDKSGLPSDRFSAERTGGSVSTLTIQRTQQEDSAVYLCASSSLNEQFFGPGTRLTVL.